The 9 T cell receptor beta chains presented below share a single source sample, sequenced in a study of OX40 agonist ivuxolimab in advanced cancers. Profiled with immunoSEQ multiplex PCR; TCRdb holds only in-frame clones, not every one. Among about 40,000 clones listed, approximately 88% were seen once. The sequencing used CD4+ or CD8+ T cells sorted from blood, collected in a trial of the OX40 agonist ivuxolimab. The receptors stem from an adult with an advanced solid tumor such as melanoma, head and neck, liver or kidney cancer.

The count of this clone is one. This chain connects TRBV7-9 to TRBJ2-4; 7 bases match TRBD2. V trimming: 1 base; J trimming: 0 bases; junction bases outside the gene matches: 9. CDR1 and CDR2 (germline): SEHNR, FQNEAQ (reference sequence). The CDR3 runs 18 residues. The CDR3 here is CASSLGDYSFLAKNIQYF. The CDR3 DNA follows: TGTGCCAGCAGCTTAGGGGACTACTCCTTTTTAGCCAAAAACATTCAGTACTTC.

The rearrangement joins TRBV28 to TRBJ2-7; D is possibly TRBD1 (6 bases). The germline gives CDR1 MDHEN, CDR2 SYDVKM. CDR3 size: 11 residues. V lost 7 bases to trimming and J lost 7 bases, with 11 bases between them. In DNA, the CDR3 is TGTGCCAGCACGGCCGACAGGGAGCAGTACTTC. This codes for CASTADREQYF.

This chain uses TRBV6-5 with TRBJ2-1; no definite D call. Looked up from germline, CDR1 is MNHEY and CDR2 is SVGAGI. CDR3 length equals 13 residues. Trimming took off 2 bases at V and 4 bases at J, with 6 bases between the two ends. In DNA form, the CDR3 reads TGTGCCAGCAGTTACGATCGATACAATGAGCAGTTCTTC. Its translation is CASSYDRYNEQFF.

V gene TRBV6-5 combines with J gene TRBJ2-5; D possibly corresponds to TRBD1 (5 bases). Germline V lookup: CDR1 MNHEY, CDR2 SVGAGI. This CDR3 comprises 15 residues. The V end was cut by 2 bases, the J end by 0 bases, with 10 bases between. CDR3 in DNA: TGTGCCAGCAGTTACGGGGCAGGTAACCAAGAGACCCAGTACTTC. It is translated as CASSYGAGNQETQYF.

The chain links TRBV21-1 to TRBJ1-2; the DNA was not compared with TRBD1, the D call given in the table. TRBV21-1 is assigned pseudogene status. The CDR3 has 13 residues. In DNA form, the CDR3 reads TGTGCCAGCAGCATACAGGGGGCGGGTGGCTACACCTTC. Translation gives CASSIQGAGGYTF.

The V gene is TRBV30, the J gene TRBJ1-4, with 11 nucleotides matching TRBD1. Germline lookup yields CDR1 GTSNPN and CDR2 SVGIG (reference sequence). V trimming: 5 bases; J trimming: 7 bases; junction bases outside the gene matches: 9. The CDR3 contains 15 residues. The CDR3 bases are TGTGCCTGGCGGTTGGGGACAGGGGGAGGTGAAAAACTGTTTTTT. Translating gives CAWRLGTGGGEKLFF. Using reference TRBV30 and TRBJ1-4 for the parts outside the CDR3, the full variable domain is SQTIHQWPATLVQPVGSPLSLECTVEGTSNPNLYWYRQAAGRGLQLLFYSVGIGQISSEVPQNLSASRPQDRQFILSSKKLLLSDSGFYLCAWRLGTGGGEKLFFGSGTQLSVL.

Written as DNA, the CDR3 is TGTGCCAGCAGTGAAGACGGCAGCCGGCATGAAAAACTGTTTTTT. Its translation: CASSEDGSRHEKLFF. The rearrangement uses TRBV2 and TRBJ1-4; D not resolved. The CDR3 length is 15 residues. Trimming left V 1 base short and J 6 bases short, with 12 bases between. CDR1 and CDR2 from the germline V gene are SNHLY and FYNNEI.

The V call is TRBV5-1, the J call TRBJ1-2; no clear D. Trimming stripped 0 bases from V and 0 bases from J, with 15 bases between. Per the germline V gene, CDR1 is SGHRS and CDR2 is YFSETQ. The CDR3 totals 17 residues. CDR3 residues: CASSLGGWTPTNYGYTF. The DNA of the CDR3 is TGCGCCAGCAGCTTGGGGGGTTGGACGCCAACTAACTATGGCTACACCTTC.

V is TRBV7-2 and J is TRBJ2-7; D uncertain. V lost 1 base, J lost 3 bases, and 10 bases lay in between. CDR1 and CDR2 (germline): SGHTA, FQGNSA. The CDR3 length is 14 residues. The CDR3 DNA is TGTGCCAGCAGCTTAGAGGTAGCCGACTACGAGCAGTACTTC. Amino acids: CASSLEVADYEQYF.